The clone carrying this TCR beta chain turned up a few times. Its antigen is unidentified. Assay used: immunoSEQ multiplex PCR; TCRdb lists only in-frame clones, some missing. The table has 150,000 to 200,000 clones, about 85% seen once. Trimming cost V 2 bases and J 2 bases, with 11 bases left between them. The germline gives CDR1 SGHRS, CDR2 YFSETQ. The CDR3 is made up of 14 amino acids. This entry belongs to a study of cytomegalovirus exposure and HLA in healthy donors. Study-wide results and limits: Most TCR sequences were rare, but some public TCRs occurred in many donors.

This chain joins TRBV5-1 and TRBJ2-7; perhaps TRBD1 as D (6 bases). The sample was PBMCs. This receptor was obtained from a man younger than 40 in good health and CMV-seropositive. The CDR3 region is CASSFRGTPYEQYF. The DNA for the CDR3 is TGCGCCAGCAGCTTTAGAGGGACACCCTACGAGCAGTACTTC.